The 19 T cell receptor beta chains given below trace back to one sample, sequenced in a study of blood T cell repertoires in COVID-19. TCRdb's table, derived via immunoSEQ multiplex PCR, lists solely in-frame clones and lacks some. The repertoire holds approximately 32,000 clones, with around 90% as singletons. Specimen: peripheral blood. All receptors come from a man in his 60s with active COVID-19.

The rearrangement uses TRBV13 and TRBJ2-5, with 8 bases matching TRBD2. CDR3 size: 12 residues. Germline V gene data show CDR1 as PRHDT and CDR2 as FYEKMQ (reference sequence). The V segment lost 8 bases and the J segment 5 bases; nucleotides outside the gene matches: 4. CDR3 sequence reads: CASAGGAETQYF. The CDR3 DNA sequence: TGTGCCAGCGCGGGGGGCGCGGAGACCCAGTACTTC.

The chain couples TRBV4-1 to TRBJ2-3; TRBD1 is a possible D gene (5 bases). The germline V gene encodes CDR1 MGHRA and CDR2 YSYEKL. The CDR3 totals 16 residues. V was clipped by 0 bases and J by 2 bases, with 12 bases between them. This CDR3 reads CASSQEYGAATDTQYF. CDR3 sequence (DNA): TGCGCCAGCAGCCAAGAGTATGGGGCGGCCACAGATACGCAGTATTTT.

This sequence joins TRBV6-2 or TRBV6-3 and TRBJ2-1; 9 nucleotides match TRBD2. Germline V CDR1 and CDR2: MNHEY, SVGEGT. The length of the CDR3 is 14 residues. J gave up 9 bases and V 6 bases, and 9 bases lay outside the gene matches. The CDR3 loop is CASSPPGLAGEQFF. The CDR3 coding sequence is TGTGCCAGCAGCCCACCGGGACTAGCTGGTGAGCAGTTCTTC.

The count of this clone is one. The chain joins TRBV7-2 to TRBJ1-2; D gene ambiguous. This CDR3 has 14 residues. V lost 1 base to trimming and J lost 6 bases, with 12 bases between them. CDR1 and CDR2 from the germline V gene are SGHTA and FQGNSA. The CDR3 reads CASSLGSPGNGYTF. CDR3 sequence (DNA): TGTGCCAGCAGCTTAGGGTCTCCCGGGAATGGCTACACCTTC.

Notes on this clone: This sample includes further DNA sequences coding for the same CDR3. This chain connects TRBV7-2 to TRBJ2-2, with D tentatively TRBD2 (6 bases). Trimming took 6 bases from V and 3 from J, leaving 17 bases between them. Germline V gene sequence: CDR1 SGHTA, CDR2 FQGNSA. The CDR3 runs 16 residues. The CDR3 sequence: CASSPRAGSDTGELFF. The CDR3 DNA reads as TGTGCCAGCAGTCCCCGCGCGGGGTCGGACACCGGGGAGCTGTTTTTT. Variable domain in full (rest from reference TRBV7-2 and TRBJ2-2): GAGVSQSPSNKVTEKGKDVELRCDPISGHTALYWYRQSLGQGLEFLIYFQGNSAPDKSGLPSDRFSAERTGGSVSTLTIQRTQQEDSAVYLCASSPRAGSDTGELFFGEGSRLTVL.

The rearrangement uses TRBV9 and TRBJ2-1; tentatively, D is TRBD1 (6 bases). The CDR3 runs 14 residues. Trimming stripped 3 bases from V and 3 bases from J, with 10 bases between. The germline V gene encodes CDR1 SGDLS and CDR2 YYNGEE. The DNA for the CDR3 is TGTGCCAGCAGCGCAGGACAGTTCTACAATGAGCAGTTCTTC. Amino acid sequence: CASSAGQFYNEQFF. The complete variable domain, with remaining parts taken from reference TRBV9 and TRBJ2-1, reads DSGVTQTPKHLITATGQRVTLRCSPRSGDLSVYWYQQSLDQGLQFLIQYYNGEERAKGNILERFSAQQFPDLHSELNLSSLELGDSALYFCASSAGQFYNEQFFGPGTRLTVL.

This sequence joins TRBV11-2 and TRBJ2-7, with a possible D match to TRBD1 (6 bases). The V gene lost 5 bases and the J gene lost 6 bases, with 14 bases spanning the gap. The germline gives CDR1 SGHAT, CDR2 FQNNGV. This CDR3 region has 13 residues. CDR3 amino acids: CASSQYDRTEQYF. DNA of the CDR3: TGTGCCAGCAGCCAATACGACAGGACCGAGCAGTACTTC.

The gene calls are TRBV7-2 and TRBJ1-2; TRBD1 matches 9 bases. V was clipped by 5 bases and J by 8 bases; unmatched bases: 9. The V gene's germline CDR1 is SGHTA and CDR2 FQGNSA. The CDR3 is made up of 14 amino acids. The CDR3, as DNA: TGTGCCAGCAGCCCGCGGACAGGGGAGGGGGGCTACACCTTC. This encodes CASSPRTGEGGYTF.

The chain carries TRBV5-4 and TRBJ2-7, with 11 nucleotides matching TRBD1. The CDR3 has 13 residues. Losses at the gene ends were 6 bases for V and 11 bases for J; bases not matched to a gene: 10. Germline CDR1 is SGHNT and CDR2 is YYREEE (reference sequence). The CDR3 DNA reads TGTGCCAGCAACTATGGACAGGGGGCGAAGGAGTACTTC. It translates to CASNYGQGAKEYF.

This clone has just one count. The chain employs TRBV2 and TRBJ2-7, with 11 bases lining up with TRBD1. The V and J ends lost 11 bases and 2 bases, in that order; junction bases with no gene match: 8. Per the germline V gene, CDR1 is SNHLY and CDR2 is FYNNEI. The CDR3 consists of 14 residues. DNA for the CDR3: TGTGCCGGCGGTACGGGACAGGGGGCCTACGAGCAGTACTTC. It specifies CAGGTGQGAYEQYF.

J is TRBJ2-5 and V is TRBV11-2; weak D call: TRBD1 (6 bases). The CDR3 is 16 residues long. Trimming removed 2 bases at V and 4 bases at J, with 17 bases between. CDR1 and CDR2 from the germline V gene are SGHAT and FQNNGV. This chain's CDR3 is CASSLQGSFPVETQYF. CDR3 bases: TGTGCCAGCAGCTTACAGGGGTCTTTTCCGGTAGAGACCCAGTACTTC.

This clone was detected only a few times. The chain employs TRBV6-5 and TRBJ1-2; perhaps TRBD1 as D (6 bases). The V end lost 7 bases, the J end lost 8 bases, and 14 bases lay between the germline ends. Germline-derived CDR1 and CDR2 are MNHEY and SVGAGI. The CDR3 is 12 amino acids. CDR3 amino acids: CASTETGWGYTF. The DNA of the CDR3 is TGTGCCAGCACCGAAACAGGGTGGGGCTACACCTTC.

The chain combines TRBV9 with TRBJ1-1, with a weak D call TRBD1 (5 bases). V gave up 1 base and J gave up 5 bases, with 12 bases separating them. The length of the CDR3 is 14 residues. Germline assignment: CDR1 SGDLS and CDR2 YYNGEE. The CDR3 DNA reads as TGTGCCAGCAGCGTATCTTGGGAGGGGACTGAAGCTTTCTTT. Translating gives CASSVSWEGTEAFF.

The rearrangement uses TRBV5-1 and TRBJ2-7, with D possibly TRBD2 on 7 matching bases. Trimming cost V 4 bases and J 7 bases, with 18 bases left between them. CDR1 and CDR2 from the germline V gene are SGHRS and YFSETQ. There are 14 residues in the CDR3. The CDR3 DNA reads TGCGCCAGCAGCCGTGGTCGGGGGGCAGGGGAGCAGTACTTC. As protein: CASSRGRGAGEQYF.

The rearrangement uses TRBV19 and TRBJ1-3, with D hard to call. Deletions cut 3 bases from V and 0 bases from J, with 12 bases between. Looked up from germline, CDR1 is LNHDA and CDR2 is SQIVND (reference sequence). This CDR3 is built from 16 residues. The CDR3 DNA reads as TGTGCCAGTAGTATGCTAACTACCGTCTCTGGAAACACCATATATTTT. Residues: CASSMLTTVSGNTIYF.

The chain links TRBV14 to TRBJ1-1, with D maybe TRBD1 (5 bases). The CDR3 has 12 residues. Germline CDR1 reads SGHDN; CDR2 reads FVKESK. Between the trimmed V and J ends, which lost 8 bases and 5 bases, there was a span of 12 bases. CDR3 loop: CASSKGVTEAFF. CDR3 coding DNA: TGTGCCAGCTCGAAAGGGGTGACTGAAGCTTTCTTT. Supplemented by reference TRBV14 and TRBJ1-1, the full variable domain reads EAGVTQFPSHSVIEKGQTVTLRCDPISGHDNLYWYRRVMGKEIKFLLHFVKESKQDESGMPNNRFLAERTGGTYSTLKVQPAELEDSGVYFCASSKGVTEAFFGQGTRLTVV.

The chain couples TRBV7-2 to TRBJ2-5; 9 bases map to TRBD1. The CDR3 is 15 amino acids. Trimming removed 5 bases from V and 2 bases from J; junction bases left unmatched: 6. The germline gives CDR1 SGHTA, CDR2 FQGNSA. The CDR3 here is CASSPDRGGQETQYF. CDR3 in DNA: TGTGCCAGCAGCCCGGACAGGGGTGGGCAAGAGACCCAGTACTTC.

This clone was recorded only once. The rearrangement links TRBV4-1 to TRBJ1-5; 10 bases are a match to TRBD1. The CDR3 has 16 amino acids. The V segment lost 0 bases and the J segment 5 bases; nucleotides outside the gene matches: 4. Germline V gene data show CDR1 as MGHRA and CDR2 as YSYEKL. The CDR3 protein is CASSQDPGQGYQPQHF. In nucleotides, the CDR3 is TGCGCCAGCAGCCAAGATCCGGGACAGGGGTATCAGCCCCAGCATTTT.

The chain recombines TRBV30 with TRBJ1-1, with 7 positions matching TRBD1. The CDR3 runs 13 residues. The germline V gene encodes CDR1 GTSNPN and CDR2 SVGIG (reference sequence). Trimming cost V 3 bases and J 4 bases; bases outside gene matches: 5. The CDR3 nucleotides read TGTGCCTGGAGGGGACAGTTTCTCACTGAAGCTTTCTTT. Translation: CAWRGQFLTEAFF.